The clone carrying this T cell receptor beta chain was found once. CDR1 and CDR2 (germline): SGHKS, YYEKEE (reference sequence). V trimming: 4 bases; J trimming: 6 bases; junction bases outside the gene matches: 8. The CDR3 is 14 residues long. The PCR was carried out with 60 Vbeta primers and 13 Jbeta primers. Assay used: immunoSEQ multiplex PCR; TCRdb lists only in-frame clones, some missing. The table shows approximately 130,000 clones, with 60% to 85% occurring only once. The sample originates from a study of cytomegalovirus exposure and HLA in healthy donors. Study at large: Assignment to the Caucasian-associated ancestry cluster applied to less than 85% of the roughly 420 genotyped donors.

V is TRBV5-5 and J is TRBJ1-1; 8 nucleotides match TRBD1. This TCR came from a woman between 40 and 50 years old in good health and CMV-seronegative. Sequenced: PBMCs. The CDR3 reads CASSPRQGQSEAFF. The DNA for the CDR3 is TGTGCCAGCAGCCCTCGACAGGGGCAGTCTGAAGCTTTCTTT.